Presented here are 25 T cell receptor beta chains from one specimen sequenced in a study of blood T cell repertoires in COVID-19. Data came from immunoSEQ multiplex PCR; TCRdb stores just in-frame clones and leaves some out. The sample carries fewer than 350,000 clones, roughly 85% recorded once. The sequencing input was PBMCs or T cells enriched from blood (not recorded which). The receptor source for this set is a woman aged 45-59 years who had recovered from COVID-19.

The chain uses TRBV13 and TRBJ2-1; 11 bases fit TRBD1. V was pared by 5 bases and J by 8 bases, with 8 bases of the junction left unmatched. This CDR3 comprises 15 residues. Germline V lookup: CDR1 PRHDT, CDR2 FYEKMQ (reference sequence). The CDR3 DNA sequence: TGTGCCAGCAGCCTGGGACAGGGGGTTCGGGATGAGCAGTTCTTC. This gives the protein CASSLGQGVRDEQFF.

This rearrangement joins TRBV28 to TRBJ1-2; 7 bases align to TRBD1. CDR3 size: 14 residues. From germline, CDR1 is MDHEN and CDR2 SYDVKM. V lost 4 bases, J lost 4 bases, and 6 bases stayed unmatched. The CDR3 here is CASSSPTGIYGYTF. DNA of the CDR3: TGTGCCAGCAGTTCCCCGACAGGGATCTATGGCTACACCTTC.

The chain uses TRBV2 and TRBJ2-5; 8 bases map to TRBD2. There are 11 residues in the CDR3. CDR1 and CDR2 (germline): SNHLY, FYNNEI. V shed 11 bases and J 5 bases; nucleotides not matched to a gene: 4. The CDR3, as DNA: TGTGCCGGGGGACTAGAGGAGACCCAGTACTTC. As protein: CAGGLEETQYF.

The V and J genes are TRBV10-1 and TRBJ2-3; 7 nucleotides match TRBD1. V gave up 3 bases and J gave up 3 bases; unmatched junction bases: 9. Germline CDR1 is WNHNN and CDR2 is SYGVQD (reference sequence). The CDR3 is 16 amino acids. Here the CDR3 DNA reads TGCGCCAGCAGTGACCGTAGGGGGCGAGGTACAGATACGCAGTATTTT. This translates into CASSDRRGRGTDTQYF.

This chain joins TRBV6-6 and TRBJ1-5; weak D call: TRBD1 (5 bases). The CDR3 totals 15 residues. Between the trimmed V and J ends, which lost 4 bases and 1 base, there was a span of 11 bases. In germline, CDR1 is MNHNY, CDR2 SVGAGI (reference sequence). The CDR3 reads CASSSDRGSNQPQHF. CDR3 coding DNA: TGTGCCAGCAGTTCCGACAGAGGCAGCAATCAGCCCCAGCATTTT.

For the CDR3, the DNA is TGTGCCAGCAGGAAGGACAGTACTCTGTTTGGACTGTTTTTT. Protein: CASRKDSTLFGLFF. The genes are TRBV2 and TRBJ1-4; D perhaps matches TRBD1 (6 bases). V was cut by 6 bases and J by 13 bases, with 21 bases left in between. The CDR3 runs to 14 residues. Germline V lookup: CDR1 SNHLY, CDR2 FYNNEI. The full variable domain, with the rest looked up from reference TRBV2 and TRBJ1-4, is EPEVTQTPSHQVTQMGQEVILRCVPISNHLYFYWYRQILGQKVEFLVSFYNNEISEKSEIFDDQFSVERPDGSNFTLKIRSTKLEDSAMYFCASRKDSTLFGLFFGSGTQLSVL.

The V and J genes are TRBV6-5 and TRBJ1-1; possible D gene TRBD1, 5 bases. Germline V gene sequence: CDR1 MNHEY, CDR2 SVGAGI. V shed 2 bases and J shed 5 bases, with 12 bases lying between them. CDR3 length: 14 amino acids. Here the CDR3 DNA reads TGTGCCAGCAGTTACGGTCAGGGAAGGACTGAAGCTTTCTTT. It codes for CASSYGQGRTEAFF.

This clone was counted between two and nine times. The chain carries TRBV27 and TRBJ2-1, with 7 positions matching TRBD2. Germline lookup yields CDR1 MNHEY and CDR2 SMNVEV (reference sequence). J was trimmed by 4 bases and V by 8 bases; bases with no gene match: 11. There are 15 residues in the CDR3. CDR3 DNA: TGTGCCAGCCTAGGGGCTAGCGGCGCTTACAATGAGCAGTTCTTC. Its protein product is CASLGASGAYNEQFF.

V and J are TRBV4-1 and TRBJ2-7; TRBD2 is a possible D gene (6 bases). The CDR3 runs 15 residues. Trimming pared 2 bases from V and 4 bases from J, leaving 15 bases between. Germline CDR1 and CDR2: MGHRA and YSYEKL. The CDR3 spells CASSQPGLGGYEQYF. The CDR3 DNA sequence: TGCGCCAGCAGCCAACCGGGACTTGGGGGGTACGAGCAGTACTTC.

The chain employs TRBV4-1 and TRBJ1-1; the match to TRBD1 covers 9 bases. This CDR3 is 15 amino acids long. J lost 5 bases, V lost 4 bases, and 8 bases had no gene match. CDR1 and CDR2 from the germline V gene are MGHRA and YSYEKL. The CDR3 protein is CASSRGQGLDTEAFF. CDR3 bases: TGCGCCAGCAGCCGAGGACAGGGGCTAGATACTGAAGCTTTCTTT.

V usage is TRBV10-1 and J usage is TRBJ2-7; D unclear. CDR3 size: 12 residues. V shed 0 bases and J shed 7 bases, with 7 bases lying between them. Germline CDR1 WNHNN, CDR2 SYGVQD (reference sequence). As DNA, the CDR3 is TGCGCCAGCAGTGAGTCGACTGAAGAGCAGTACTTC. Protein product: CASSESTEEQYF.

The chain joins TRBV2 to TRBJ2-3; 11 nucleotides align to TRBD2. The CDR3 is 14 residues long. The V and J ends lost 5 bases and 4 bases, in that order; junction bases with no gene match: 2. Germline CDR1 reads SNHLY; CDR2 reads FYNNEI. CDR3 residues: CASSPGLAADTQYF. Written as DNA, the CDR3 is TGTGCCAGCAGTCCGGGACTAGCGGCAGATACGCAGTATTTT.

The CDR3 DNA reads as TGTGCCATCAGTGCCCGGGGACACACTAACACCGGGGAGCTGTTTTTT. Residues: CAISARGHTNTGELFF. The gene calls are TRBV10-3 and TRBJ2-2, with D possibly matching TRBD1 (6 bases). The length of the CDR3 is 16 residues. Germline loops: CDR1 ENHRY, CDR2 SYGVKD. V was trimmed by 4 bases and J by 2 bases, leaving 14 bases between them.

The CDR3 is CASSLYIQETQYF. CDR3 nucleotides: TGTGCCAGCAGCTTATATATCCAAGAGACCCAGTACTTC. The V gene is TRBV7-2, the J gene TRBJ2-5; D remains unclear. The CDR3 spans 13 residues. V was clipped by 2 bases and J by 1 base, with 5 bases between them. Germline V gene data show CDR1 as SGHTA and CDR2 as FQGNSA.

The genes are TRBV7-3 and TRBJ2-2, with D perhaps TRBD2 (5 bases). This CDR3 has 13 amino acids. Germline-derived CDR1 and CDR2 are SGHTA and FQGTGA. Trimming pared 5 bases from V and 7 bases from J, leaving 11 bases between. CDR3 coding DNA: TGTGCCAGCAGCCTCAGTCGGGACGGGGAGCTGTTTTTT. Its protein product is CASSLSRDGELFF.

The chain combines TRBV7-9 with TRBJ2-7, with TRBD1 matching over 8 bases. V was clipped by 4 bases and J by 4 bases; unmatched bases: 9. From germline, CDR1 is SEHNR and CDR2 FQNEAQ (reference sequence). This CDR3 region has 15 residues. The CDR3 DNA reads TGTGCCAGCAGCTCGGACAGGGTGAGAATTTACGAGCAGTACTTC. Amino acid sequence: CASSSDRVRIYEQYF.

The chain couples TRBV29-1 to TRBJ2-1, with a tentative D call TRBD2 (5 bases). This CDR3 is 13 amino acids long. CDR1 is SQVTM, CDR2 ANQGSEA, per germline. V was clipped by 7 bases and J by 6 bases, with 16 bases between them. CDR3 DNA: TGCAGCGCAGAGGGCCTAGCCCGCAATGAGCAGTTCTTC. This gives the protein CSAEGLARNEQFF.

The CDR3 region is CASSYSDRGYGYTF. As DNA, the CDR3 is TGTGCCAGCAGTTACTCAGACAGGGGGTATGGCTACACCTTC. V usage is TRBV27 and J usage is TRBJ1-2; 9 bases line up with TRBD1. Trimming took 4 bases from V and 5 from J; bases not matched to a gene: 5. This CDR3 has 14 residues. Germline V gene data show CDR1 as MNHEY and CDR2 as SMNVEV (reference sequence).

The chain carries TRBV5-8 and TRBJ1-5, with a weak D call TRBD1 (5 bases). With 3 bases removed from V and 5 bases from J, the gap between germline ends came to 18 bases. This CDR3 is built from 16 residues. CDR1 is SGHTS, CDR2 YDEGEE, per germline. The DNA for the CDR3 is TGTGCCAGCAGCTATCCGGGACTAGGGGCCTATCAGCCCCAGCATTTT. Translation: CASSYPGLGAYQPQHF.

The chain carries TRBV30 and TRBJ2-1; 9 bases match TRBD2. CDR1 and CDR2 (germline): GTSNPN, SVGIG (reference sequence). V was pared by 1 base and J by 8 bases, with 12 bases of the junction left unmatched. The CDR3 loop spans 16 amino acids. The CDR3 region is CAWSALAGEAGDEQFF. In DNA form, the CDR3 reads TGTGCCTGGAGTGCTTTAGCGGGGGAGGCTGGGGATGAGCAGTTCTTC.

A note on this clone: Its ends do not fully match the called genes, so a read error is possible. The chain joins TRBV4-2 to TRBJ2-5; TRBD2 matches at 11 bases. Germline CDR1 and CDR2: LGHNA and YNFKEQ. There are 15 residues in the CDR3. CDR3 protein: CASSQAQLAGEAQYF. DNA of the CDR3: TGTGCCAGCAGCCAAGCTCAACTAGCGGGAGAGGCCCAGTACTTC.

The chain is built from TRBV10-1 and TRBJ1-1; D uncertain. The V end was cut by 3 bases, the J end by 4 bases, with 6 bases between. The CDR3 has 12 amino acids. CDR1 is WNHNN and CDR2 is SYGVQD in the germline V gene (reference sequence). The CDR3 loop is CASSDPSTEAFF. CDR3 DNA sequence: TGCGCCAGCAGTGACCCGAGCACTGAAGCTTTCTTT.

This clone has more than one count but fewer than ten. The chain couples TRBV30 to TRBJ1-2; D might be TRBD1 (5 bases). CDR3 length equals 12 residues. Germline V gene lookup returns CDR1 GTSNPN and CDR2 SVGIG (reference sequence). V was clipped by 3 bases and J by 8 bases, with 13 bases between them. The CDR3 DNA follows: TGTGCCTGGAGCAGGCGGACAACCGGCTACACCTTC. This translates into CAWSRRTTGYTF.

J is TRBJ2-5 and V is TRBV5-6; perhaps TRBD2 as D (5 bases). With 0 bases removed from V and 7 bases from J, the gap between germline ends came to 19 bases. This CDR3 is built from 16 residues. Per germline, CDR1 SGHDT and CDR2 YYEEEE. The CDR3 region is CASSLVIGRGTGTQYF. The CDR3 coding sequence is TGTGCCAGCAGCTTGGTTATAGGTCGGGGAACCGGGACCCAGTACTTC. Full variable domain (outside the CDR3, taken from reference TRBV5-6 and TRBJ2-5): DAGVTQSPTHLIKTRGQQVTLRCSPKSGHDTVSWYQQALGQGPQFIFQYYEEEERQRGNFPDRFSGHQFPNYSSELNVNALLLGDSALYLCASSLVIGRGTGTQYFGPGTRLLVL.

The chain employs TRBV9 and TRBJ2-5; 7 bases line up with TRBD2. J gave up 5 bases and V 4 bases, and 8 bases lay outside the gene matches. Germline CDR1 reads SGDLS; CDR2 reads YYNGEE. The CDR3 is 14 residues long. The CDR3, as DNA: TGTGCCAGCAGCCCCCCCCAGCGGGGTGAGACCCAGTACTTC. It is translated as CASSPPQRGETQYF.